A selection of T cell receptor beta chains follows, all from one sample in a study of blood T cell repertoires in COVID-19. The data were produced by immunoSEQ multiplex PCR, yet TCRdb's version contains in-frame clones alone and is incomplete. The sample lists 260,000 or so clones, over 70% occurring once. Sequencing was done on a sample of peripheral blood. The source is a human donor in a cohort sampled during active COVID-19. CDR3s include the opening cysteine and the closing phenylalanine or tryptophan. D genes are given only for firm matches. Clone sizes are given selectively: once, few, many, or a class where the clone is expanded.

d_call: NA
v_call: TRBV6-2/TRBV6-3
j_call: TRBJ2-7
clone_size: NA
cdr3_aa: CASSPSKRGQIYEQYF
cdr3_nt: TGTGCCAGCAGCCCCTCTAAAAGGGGACAAATCTACGAGCAGTACTTC

d_call: NA
v_call: TRBV2
j_call: TRBJ2-5
clone_size: NA
cdr3_aa: CASSERRSGETQYF
cdr3_nt: TGTGCCAGCAGTGAGCGGCGTTCCGGAGAGACCCAGTACTTC

d_call: TRBD1
v_call: TRBV27
j_call: TRBJ2-7
clone_size: NA
cdr3_aa: CASKTGWGYYEQYF
cdr3_nt: TGTGCCAGCAAGACAGGGTGGGGGTACTACGAGCAGTACTTC

d_call: TRBD1
v_call: TRBV5-1
j_call: TRBJ1-4
clone_size: once
cdr3_aa: CASSPPGTGGEKLFF
cdr3_nt: TGCGCCAGCAGCCCCCCAGGGACAGGGGGGGAAAAACTGTTTTTT

d_call: NA
v_call: TRBV7-9
j_call: TRBJ1-5
clone_size: NA
cdr3_aa: CASSFAGSNQPQHF
cdr3_nt: TGTGCCAGCAGCTTCGCAGGCAGCAATCAGCCCCAGCATTTT

d_call: TRBD1
v_call: TRBV27
j_call: TRBJ2-7
clone_size: NA
cdr3_aa: CASRDRGSHEQYF
cdr3_nt: TGTGCCAGCCGGGACAGGGGGTCTCACGAGCAGTACTTC

d_call: NA
v_call: TRBV18
j_call: TRBJ1-1
clone_size: NA
cdr3_aa: CASSQGNFGTEAFF
cdr3_nt: TGTGCCAGCTCGCAGGGCAATTTCGGCACTGAAGCTTTCTTT

d_call: NA
v_call: TRBV4-2
j_call: TRBJ1-5
clone_size: NA
cdr3_aa: CASSEGGAQPQHF
cdr3_nt: TGTGCCAGCTCCGAGGGCGGGGCGCAGCCCCAGCATTTT

d_call: NA
v_call: TRBV4-1
j_call: TRBJ2-6
clone_size: NA
cdr3_aa: CASSQDPAGANVLTF
cdr3_nt: TGCGCCAGCAGCCAAGATCCGGCTGGGGCCAACGTCCTGACTTTC

d_call: NA
v_call: TRBV28
j_call: TRBJ1-5
clone_size: NA
cdr3_aa: CASSLGLQGRNQPQHF
cdr3_nt: TGTGCCAGCAGTTTAGGTCTACAGGGAAGGAATCAGCCCCAGCATTTT

d_call: NA
v_call: TRBV11-1
j_call: TRBJ2-7
clone_size: NA
cdr3_aa: CASSLGSEGAYHEQYF
cdr3_nt: TGTGCCAGCAGCTTAGGGTCGGAGGGGGCCTATCACGAGCAGTACTTC

d_call: NA
v_call: TRBV5-1
j_call: TRBJ1-5
clone_size: NA
cdr3_aa: CASRRTPEENQPQHF
cdr3_nt: TGCGCCAGCCGTCGAACACCCGAGGAAAATCAGCCCCAGCATTTT

d_call: NA
v_call: TRBV6-5
j_call: TRBJ1-1
clone_size: NA
cdr3_aa: CASSGLGRDIEAFF
cdr3_nt: TGTGCCAGCAGCGGACTGGGGAGGGATATTGAAGCTTTCTTT

d_call: NA
v_call: TRBV20-1
j_call: TRBJ2-1
clone_size: NA
cdr3_aa: CSASNIVSYNEQFF
cdr3_nt: TGCAGTGCTAGTAACATCGTATCCTACAATGAGCAGTTCTTC

d_call: NA
v_call: TRBV5-1
j_call: TRBJ2-3
clone_size: NA
cdr3_aa: CASSPGLQSTDTQYF
cdr3_nt: TGCGCCAGCAGCCCAGGACTACAGAGCACAGATACGCAGTATTTT

d_call: TRBD1
v_call: TRBV28
j_call: TRBJ1-2
clone_size: NA
cdr3_aa: CASGGTGVNYGYTF
cdr3_nt: TGTGCCAGCGGGGGGACAGGGGTCAACTATGGCTACACCTTC

d_call: NA
v_call: TRBV19
j_call: TRBJ2-5
clone_size: NA
cdr3_aa: CASSIDSIRETQYF
cdr3_nt: TGTGCCAGTAGTATCGATAGTATCCGGGAGACCCAGTACTTC

d_call: TRBD2
v_call: TRBV9
j_call: TRBJ2-1
clone_size: NA
cdr3_aa: CASSMGLAGAVEQFF
cdr3_nt: TGTGCCAGCAGCATGGGACTAGCGGGAGCAGTTGAGCAGTTCTTC

d_call: NA
v_call: TRBV25-1
j_call: TRBJ2-2
clone_size: NA
cdr3_aa: CASSEGRLGTGELFF
cdr3_nt: TGTGCCAGCAGTGAGGGCCGCCTTGGCACCGGGGAGCTGTTTTTT

d_call: TRBD2
v_call: TRBV5-1
j_call: TRBJ2-5
clone_size: NA
cdr3_aa: CASSPGGSGGYQETQYF
cdr3_nt: TGCGCCAGCAGCCCCGGCGGTAGCGGGGGATACCAAGAGACCCAGTACTTC

d_call: NA
v_call: TRBV18
j_call: TRBJ1-5
clone_size: NA
cdr3_aa: CASSPETGPTPQHF
cdr3_nt: TGTGCCAGCTCACCTGAGACAGGTCCCACGCCCCAGCATTTT

d_call: TRBD1
v_call: TRBV4-1
j_call: TRBJ1-4
clone_size: NA
cdr3_aa: CASSQEPGQGNEKLFF
cdr3_nt: TGCGCCAGCAGCCAGGAACCTGGACAGGGGAATGAAAAACTGTTTTTT

d_call: TRBD1
v_call: TRBV7-8
j_call: TRBJ2-3
clone_size: NA
cdr3_aa: CASSADRGRNTDTQYF
cdr3_nt: TGTGCCAGCAGCGCCGACAGGGGGCGAAACACAGATACGCAGTATTTT

d_call: TRBD1
v_call: TRBV7-7
j_call: TRBJ2-7
clone_size: NA
cdr3_aa: CASSLGRTGGYEQYF
cdr3_nt: TGTGCTAGCAGCTTAGGGAGGACAGGGGGTTACGAGCAGTACTTC

d_call: NA
v_call: TRBV6-5
j_call: TRBJ1-4
clone_size: NA
cdr3_aa: CASRPQGFGEKLFF
cdr3_nt: TGTGCCAGCAGGCCACAGGGCTTCGGTGAAAAACTGTTTTTT

d_call: NA
v_call: TRBV5-1
j_call: TRBJ2-6
clone_size: NA
cdr3_aa: CASLPGGLSGANVLTF
cdr3_nt: TGCGCCAGCCTTCCCGGGGGGCTCTCTGGGGCCAACGTCCTGACTTTC

d_call: NA
v_call: TRBV11-2
j_call: TRBJ2-7
clone_size: NA
cdr3_aa: CASSYEQVGEQYF
cdr3_nt: TGTGCCAGCAGCTACGAACAGGTGGGCGAGCAGTACTTC

d_call: TRBD2
v_call: TRBV18
j_call: TRBJ2-5
clone_size: once
cdr3_aa: CASSPNSGRGQETQYF
cdr3_nt: TGTGCCAGCTCACCGAATAGCGGGAGGGGCCAAGAGACCCAGTACTTC

d_call: TRBD2
v_call: TRBV20-1
j_call: TRBJ2-1
clone_size: NA
cdr3_aa: CSASDSGSINEQFF
cdr3_nt: TGCAGTGCTAGTGACAGCGGGAGTATTAATGAGCAGTTCTTC

d_call: TRBD1
v_call: TRBV5-5
j_call: TRBJ1-5
clone_size: NA
cdr3_aa: CASSRTGVKNQPQHF
cdr3_nt: TGTGCCAGCAGCCGGACAGGAGTTAAAAATCAGCCCCAGCATTTT

d_call: NA
v_call: TRBV6-2/TRBV6-3
j_call: TRBJ2-3
clone_size: NA
cdr3_aa: CASSMTSHGMTLGTQYF
cdr3_nt: TGTGCCAGCAGCATGACCAGCCACGGAATGACTCTCGGTACGCAGTATTTT

d_call: NA
v_call: TRBV28
j_call: TRBJ1-2
clone_size: NA
cdr3_aa: CASSLSQGQANYGYTF
cdr3_nt: TGTGCCAGCAGTTTATCACAGGGCCAAGCTAACTATGGCTACACCTTC

d_call: NA
v_call: TRBV6-2/TRBV6-3
j_call: TRBJ1-1
clone_size: NA
cdr3_aa: CASSSGRGLNTEAFF
cdr3_nt: TGTGCCAGCAGCTCAGGAAGGGGTTTGAACACTGAAGCTTTCTTT

d_call: NA
v_call: TRBV5-1
j_call: TRBJ1-3
clone_size: once
cdr3_aa: CASSLGTTGNTIYF
cdr3_nt: TGCGCCAGCAGCTTGGGAACAACTGGAAACACCATATATTTT

d_call: NA
v_call: TRBV27
j_call: TRBJ2-5
clone_size: NA
cdr3_aa: CASSFSSRGSETQYF
cdr3_nt: TGTGCCAGCAGTTTCTCTTCTAGGGGTTCAGAGACCCAGTACTTC

d_call: TRBD1
v_call: TRBV13
j_call: TRBJ2-7
clone_size: NA
cdr3_aa: CASSSDRGTYEQYF
cdr3_nt: TGTGCCAGCAGCTCAGACAGGGGAACCTACGAGCAGTACTTC

d_call: TRBD2
v_call: TRBV25-1
j_call: TRBJ2-1
clone_size: NA
cdr3_aa: CATRTSGGANEQFF
cdr3_nt: TGTGCCACCCGGACTAGCGGGGGGGCTAATGAGCAGTTCTTC

d_call: NA
v_call: TRBV5-1
j_call: TRBJ2-5
clone_size: NA
cdr3_aa: CASSLAAKQETQYF
cdr3_nt: TGCGCCAGCAGCTTGGCCGCGAAACAAGAGACCCAGTACTTC

d_call: NA
v_call: TRBV18
j_call: TRBJ1-4
clone_size: NA
cdr3_aa: CASSQYAGTPNEKLFF
cdr3_nt: TGTGCCAGCTCACAGTACGCCGGGACACCCAATGAAAAACTGTTTTTT

d_call: TRBD2
v_call: TRBV5-1
j_call: TRBJ2-7
clone_size: NA
cdr3_aa: CASSSPGTSGRAYEQYF
cdr3_nt: TGCGCCAGCAGCTCTCCCGGGACTAGCGGGAGGGCCTACGAGCAGTACTTC

d_call: TRBD2
v_call: TRBV9
j_call: TRBJ2-7
clone_size: NA
cdr3_aa: CASSVAPSGIYEQYF
cdr3_nt: TGTGCCAGCAGCGTAGCGCCTAGCGGGATTTACGAGCAGTACTTC

d_call: TRBD1
v_call: TRBV5-4
j_call: TRBJ1-1
clone_size: NA
cdr3_aa: CASSLEGARVITEAFF
cdr3_nt: TGTGCCAGCAGCTTGGAGGGGGCGCGAGTAATCACTGAAGCTTTCTTT

d_call: TRBD2
v_call: TRBV23-1
j_call: TRBJ2-1
clone_size: NA
cdr3_aa: CASSHPPSGSTYNEQFF
cdr3_nt: TGCGCCAGCAGCCACCCCCCAAGCGGGAGCACCTACAATGAGCAGTTCTTC

d_call: NA
v_call: TRBV19
j_call: TRBJ2-7
clone_size: NA
cdr3_aa: CVPVYGRMSSYEQYF
cdr3_nt: TGTGTCCCAGTATATGGGAGGATGAGCTCCTACGAGCAGTACTTC

d_call: TRBD2
v_call: TRBV4-2
j_call: TRBJ2-5
clone_size: few
cdr3_aa: CASSLRQDRTTSGRAETQYF
cdr3_nt: TGTGCCAGCAGCCTCCGACAGGATCGAACGACTAGCGGGAGGGCGGAGACCCAGTACTTC

d_call: NA
v_call: TRBV15
j_call: TRBJ1-1
clone_size: few
cdr3_aa: CATSRKDRVNTEAFF
cdr3_nt: TGTGCCACCAGCAGAAAGGACAGAGTTAACACTGAAGCTTTCTTT

d_call: NA
v_call: TRBV24-1
j_call: TRBJ2-7
clone_size: few
cdr3_aa: CATSDNYEQYF
cdr3_nt: TGTGCCACCAGTGACAACTACGAGCAGTACTTC

d_call: NA
v_call: TRBV6-5
j_call: TRBJ1-2
clone_size: NA
cdr3_aa: CASSTPSIVLYGYTF
cdr3_nt: TGTGCCAGCAGTACCCCCTCGATTGTACTCTATGGCTACACCTTC

d_call: NA
v_call: TRBV19
j_call: TRBJ2-3
clone_size: NA
cdr3_aa: CASSKGDYTDTQYF
cdr3_nt: TGTGCCAGTAGTAAGGGAGACTACACAGATACGCAGTATTTT

d_call: TRBD2
v_call: TRBV7-9
j_call: TRBJ2-3
clone_size: NA
cdr3_aa: CASTRAGGADTQYF
cdr3_nt: TGTGCCAGCACGAGGGCGGGAGGGGCAGATACGCAGTATTTT

d_call: NA
v_call: TRBV7-9
j_call: TRBJ1-3
clone_size: few
cdr3_aa: CASSGGQLSGNTIYF
cdr3_nt: TGTGCCAGCAGCGGAGGACAGCTTTCTGGAAACACCATATATTTT

d_call: TRBD2
v_call: TRBV12-5
j_call: TRBJ2-3
clone_size: NA
cdr3_aa: CASGLGRLAGGITDTQYF
cdr3_nt: TGTGCTAGTGGTTTGGGCAGACTAGCGGGAGGGATTACAGATACGCAGTATTTT

d_call: NA
v_call: TRBV5-1
j_call: TRBJ2-6
clone_size: NA
cdr3_aa: CASLPLPPGTGANVLTF
cdr3_nt: TGCGCCAGCCTACCCTTACCCCCAGGGACTGGGGCCAACGTCCTGACTTTC

d_call: TRBD1
v_call: TRBV9
j_call: TRBJ1-2
clone_size: once
cdr3_aa: CASSVAGTGLPYGYTF
cdr3_nt: TGTGCCAGCAGCGTAGCCGGGACAGGGCTTCCCTATGGCTACACCTTC

d_call: TRBD1
v_call: TRBV2
j_call: TRBJ1-5
clone_size: NA
cdr3_aa: CASSDRDRGIQPQHF
cdr3_nt: TGTGCCAGCAGTGACCGAGACAGGGGGATTCAGCCCCAGCATTTT

d_call: NA
v_call: TRBV5-1
j_call: TRBJ2-7
clone_size: NA
cdr3_aa: CASSSGYSYEQYF
cdr3_nt: TGCGCCAGCAGCTCCGGTTACTCCTACGAGCAGTACTTC

d_call: NA
v_call: TRBV15
j_call: TRBJ2-1
clone_size: NA
cdr3_aa: CATSREVPSSYNEQFF
cdr3_nt: TGTGCCACCAGCAGAGAGGTACCTAGCTCCTACAATGAGCAGTTCTTC

d_call: NA
v_call: TRBV19
j_call: TRBJ1-5
clone_size: NA
cdr3_aa: CASSNGGWPQHF
cdr3_nt: TGTGCCAGTAGTAACGGGGGATGGCCCCAGCATTTT

d_call: NA
v_call: TRBV15
j_call: TRBJ1-3
clone_size: NA
cdr3_aa: CATSRDWPAGNTIYF
cdr3_nt: TGTGCCACCAGCAGAGATTGGCCTGCTGGAAACACCATATATTTT

d_call: NA
v_call: TRBV2
j_call: TRBJ2-7
clone_size: NA
cdr3_aa: CASSALGGGGEQYF
cdr3_nt: TGTGCCAGCAGCGCCCTCGGGGGTGGCGGCGAGCAGTACTTC